This is a list of T cell receptor beta chains from one sample in a study of graft-versus-host responses after intestinal transplantation. The antigens these receptors bind are not known. Sequencing was performed with immunoSEQ multiplex PCR; in TCRdb, only in-frame clones are kept and a portion is missing. The sample has over 75,000 clones; less than 90% are singletons. The sample here was unstimulated CD4+ T cells sorted from spleen or lymph node cells, taken before intestinal transplant. These receptors originate from a human donor who received an intestinal transplant. The CDR3 runs from the conserved cysteine through the conserved F or W. A D gene is named only where the DNA matches it firmly. Size is omitted from some rows. Given values are once, few, many or a class for expanded clones.

d_gene,v_gene,abundance,j_gene,CDR3aa,CDR3nt
NA,TRBV19,few,TRBJ1-2,CASSIRGREKNAYTF,TGTGCCAGTAGTATTAGGGGAAGGGAAAAGAACGCCTACACCTTC
TRBD1,TRBV19,NA,TRBJ1-4,CASSRLQGANEKLFF,TGTGCCAGTAGTCGCCTCCAGGGGGCTAATGAAAAACTGTTTTTT
TRBD1,TRBV19,few,TRBJ1-5,CASSMGGTGDQPQHF,TGTGCCAGTAGTATGGGAGGGACAGGGGACCAGCCCCAGCATTTT
NA,TRBV5-4,NA,TRBJ2-2,CASSRSGANTGELFF,TGTGCCAGCAGCCGCAGCGGAGCGAACACCGGGGAGCTGTTTTTT
NA,TRBV15,NA,TRBJ2-2,CATSRDLPGPTGELFF,TGTGCCACCAGCAGAGATCTGCCAGGGCCCACCGGGGAGCTGTTTTTT
TRBD2,TRBV27,NA,TRBJ2-7,CASRIAGGPYEQYF,TGTGCCAGCAGAATAGCGGGAGGGCCTTACGAGCAGTACTTC
NA,TRBV30,NA,TRBJ1-3,CAWSIPVMAGRSGNTIYF,TGTGCCTGGAGTATACCCGTTATGGCAGGGAGGTCTGGAAACACCATATATTTT
TRBD1,TRBV5-1,NA,TRBJ1-2,CASSLQGGDGYTF,TGCGCCAGCAGCTTACAGGGGGGTGATGGCTACACCTTC
NA,TRBV28,NA,TRBJ1-5,CASNEQGHQPQHF,TGTGCCAGCAACGAACAGGGTCATCAGCCCCAGCATTTT
TRBD1,TRBV7-3,NA,TRBJ1-1,CASIGQGGTAFF,TGTGCCAGTATTGGACAGGGCGGGACCGCTTTCTTT
NA,TRBV7-9,NA,TRBJ1-1,CASSGREYTEAFF,TGTGCCAGCAGCGGGAGGGAGTACACTGAAGCTTTCTTT
NA,TRBV5-1,NA,TRBJ2-1,CASSVGGRGEQFF,TGCGCCAGCAGCGTGGGGGGAAGGGGAGAGCAGTTCTTC
TRBD1,TRBV6-6,NA,TRBJ1-2,CASIPGQMGYGYTF,TGTGCCAGCATCCCGGGACAGATGGGCTATGGCTACACCTTC
TRBD1,TRBV11-1,NA,TRBJ2-7,CASSPTDRAYEQYF,TGTGCCAGCAGCCCGACGGACAGGGCCTACGAGCAGTACTTC
NA,TRBV28,NA,TRBJ2-3,CASSSRFSSGDTQYF,TGTGCCAGCAGTTCTAGGTTTAGCTCCGGAGATACGCAGTATTTT
NA,TRBV19,few,TRBJ2-3,CASSRTTGTQYF,TGTGCCAGTAGCAGGACAACCGGTACGCAGTATTTT
NA,TRBV28,NA,TRBJ1-2,CASSLQTLPYGYTF,TGTGCCAGCAGTTTACAGACACTCCCCTATGGCTACACCTTC
NA,TRBV2,NA,TRBJ2-1,CASSETRATGYNEQFF,TGTGCCAGCAGTGAAACCAGGGCCACGGGCTACAATGAGCAGTTCTTC
NA,TRBV5-4,NA,TRBJ2-7,CASSLAGILTYEQYF,TGTGCCAGCAGCTTGGCCGGGATCCTAACCTACGAGCAGTACTTC
TRBD1,TRBV28,NA,TRBJ2-5,CASSSGQGKAQYF,TGTGCCAGCAGTTCCGGACAGGGAAAGGCCCAGTACTTC
TRBD2,TRBV5-6,NA,TRBJ2-7,CASSTPTSGVTYEQYF,TGTGCCAGCAGCACCCCGACTAGCGGGGTTACCTACGAGCAGTACTTC
NA,TRBV28,NA,TRBJ2-7,CASSSLYEQYF,TGTGCCAGCAGTTCACTTTACGAGCAGTACTTC
TRBD2,TRBV15,NA,TRBJ2-7,CATSRAGGSGIYEQYF,TGTGCCACCAGCAGAGCCGGCGGTAGCGGGATCTACGAGCAGTACTTC
NA,TRBV2,NA,TRBJ2-2,CASSTQGTGELFF,TGTGCCAGCAGTACTCAGGGTACCGGGGAGCTGTTTTTT
NA,TRBV25-1,NA,TRBJ2-2,CASSESRLANTGELFF,TGTGCCAGCAGTGAATCCCGACTTGCTAACACCGGGGAGCTGTTTTTT
TRBD2,TRBV6-6,NA,TRBJ2-1,CASTRSGAYNEQFF,TGTGCCAGCACTCGAAGCGGGGCCTACAATGAGCAGTTCTTC
TRBD1,TRBV2,NA,TRBJ2-1,CASRYSSGTEDEQFF,TGTGCCAGCAGATACTCCTCCGGGACAGAGGATGAGCAGTTCTTC
NA,TRBV6-1,NA,TRBJ1-3,CASSATTSSGNTIYF,TGTGCCAGCAGTGCTACCACGAGCTCGGGAAACACCATATATTTT
TRBD2,TRBV18,NA,TRBJ2-5,CASSPSPIAGETQYF,TGTGCCAGCTCACCCAGCCCCATAGCGGGGGAGACCCAGTACTTC
TRBD1,TRBV4-1,NA,TRBJ2-6,CASSPQRTGGFLSGANVLTF,TGCGCCAGCAGCCCCCAGAGGACAGGGGGCTTCCTCTCTGGGGCCAACGTCCTGACTTTC
TRBD1,TRBV28,NA,TRBJ1-1,CASSLSLPGQGAFRAFF,TGTGCCAGCAGTTTATCCCTCCCGGGACAGGGGGCGTTTCGCGCTTTCTTT
NA,TRBV5-6,NA,TRBJ2-7,CASSLAGGTSQQYF,TGTGCCAGCAGCTTGGCCGGGGGGACATCTCAGCAGTACTTC
NA,TRBV5-6,once,TRBJ2-7,CASSRVWSSYEQYF,TGTGCCAGCAGCCGCGTGTGGAGCTCCTACGAGCAGTACTTC
NA,TRBV10-1,NA,TRBJ2-1,CASSESPGGEQFF,TGCGCCAGCAGTGAGTCGCCGGGGGGCGAGCAGTTCTTC
TRBD1,TRBV2,NA,TRBJ1-1,CASRSRGQETSTEAFF,TGTGCCAGCAGGAGTAGGGGACAGGAAACGAGCACTGAAGCTTTCTTT
TRBD2,TRBV7-9,NA,TRBJ2-7,CASGGLAGLTGEQYF,TGTGCCAGCGGGGGACTAGCGGGCCTTACGGGCGAGCAGTACTTC
TRBD2,TRBV5-1,NA,TRBJ2-7,CASSVGTSGAAQYF,TGCGCCAGCAGCGTCGGGACTAGCGGAGCCGCGCAGTACTTC
TRBD1,TRBV5-1,NA,TRBJ1-2,CASSQPGQPHGYTF,TGCGCCAGCAGCCAACCGGGACAGCCGCATGGCTACACCTTC
NA,TRBV10-3,NA,TRBJ1-2,CAISAQQGDYGYTF,TGTGCCATCAGTGCCCAACAGGGTGACTATGGCTACACCTTC
TRBD1,TRBV6-1,NA,TRBJ2-7,CASAVGDRGYEQYF,TGTGCCTCCGCTGTGGGGGACAGGGGGTACGAGCAGTACTTC
NA,TRBV28,NA,TRBJ1-1,CASSLRETKRTEAFF,TGTGCCAGCAGTTTAAGGGAGACAAAGCGAACTGAAGCTTTCTTT
NA,TRBV5-5,once,TRBJ1-2,CASSSSPVGYGYTF,TGTGCCAGCAGCTCCTCCCCGGTTGGCTATGGCTACACCTTC
NA,TRBV6-1,NA,TRBJ2-5,CASSGQIRQETQYF,TGTGCCAGCAGCGGACAGATAAGGCAAGAGACCCAGTACTTC
NA,TRBV19,NA,TRBJ2-1,CASSTDRGGGEQFF,TGTGCCAGTAGTACAGACAGGGGCGGGGGTGAGCAGTTCTTC
TRBD2,TRBV11-2,NA,TRBJ2-1,CASSGEGRAYNEQFF,TGTGCCAGCAGCGGCGAAGGGAGGGCTTACAATGAGCAGTTCTTC
TRBD1,TRBV27,NA,TRBJ1-2,CASSMGTGGYGYTF,TGTGCCAGCAGTATGGGGACAGGGGGATATGGCTACACCTTC
TRBD1,TRBV4-1,NA,TRBJ2-2,CASSQATGVPGELFF,TGCGCCAGCAGCCAAGCCACAGGGGTACCCGGGGAGCTGTTTTTT
TRBD1,TRBV2,NA,TRBJ1-1,CASSTGQFLEAFF,TGTGCCAGCAGTACGGGACAGTTTCTTGAAGCTTTCTTT
TRBD1,TRBV29-1,NA,TRBJ1-1,CSVEALGQVNTEAFF,TGCAGCGTTGAAGCCCTCGGACAGGTGAACACTGAAGCTTTCTTT